The 24 T cell receptor beta chains listed next were all sequenced from one sample in a study of blood T cell repertoires in COVID-19. Clones were read by immunoSEQ multiplex PCR, and TCRdb kept only the in-frame ones, dropping some. This table has over 300,000 clones, roughly nine tenths appearing once. Specimen: peripheral blood. The receptors stem from a man aged 35 to 55 with acute or convalescent COVID-19.

The gene calls are TRBV19 and TRBJ1-1, with D tentatively TRBD1 (6 bases). The germline CDR1 and CDR2 sequences are LNHDA and SQIVND (reference sequence). V lost 11 bases, J lost 8 bases, and 15 bases lay in between. The CDR3 totals 11 residues. For the CDR3, the DNA is TGTGCCGCAGAACAGGGAGAGGAAGCTTTCTTT. It codes for CAAEQGEEAFF.

The CDR3 DNA sequence: TGTGCCAGCAGCGGCCCTGGGCGTGATGAGCAGTTCTTC. It specifies CASSGPGRDEQFF. The chain carries TRBV11-3 and TRBJ2-1; no definite D call. The CDR3 sequence is 13 residues long. The germline CDR1 and CDR2 sequences are SGHNT and YENEEA. V lost 5 bases to trimming and J lost 8 bases, with 13 bases between them.

This clone was recorded once. The rearrangement joins TRBV6-5 to TRBJ2-7, with 9 bases fitting TRBD1. The CDR3 sequence is 15 residues long. From germline, CDR1 is MNHEY and CDR2 SVGAGI. V shed 6 bases, J shed 2 bases, and the junction held 8 bases outside the gene matches. In nucleotides, the CDR3 is TGTGCCAGCAGATCCTCCGGGACAGGGCCCTACGAGCAGTACTTC. As protein: CASRSSGTGPYEQYF.

The rearrangement uses TRBV28 and TRBJ2-2; D remains ambiguous. The germline V and J ends were trimmed by 11 bases and 0 bases, with 16 bases remaining between them. Germline CDR1 MDHEN, CDR2 SYDVKM. This CDR3 has 15 residues. The CDR3 loop reads CAVPLKTPNTGELFF. CDR3 nucleotide sequence: TGTGCCGTCCCCCTCAAGACACCGAACACCGGGGAGCTGTTTTTT. The full variable domain, completed using reference TRBV28 and TRBJ2-2, is DVKVTQSSRYLVKRTGEKVFLECVQDMDHENMFWYRQDPGLGLRLIYFSYDVKMKEKGDIPEGYSVSREKKERFSLILESASTNQTSMYLCAVPLKTPNTGELFFGEGSRLTVL.

This chain uses TRBV12-3 or TRBV12-4 with TRBJ1-1, with D unclear. V was shortened by 4 bases and J by 0 bases, with 6 bases between the two germline ends. The CDR3 runs 13 residues. The CDR3 reads CASSSRVNTEAFF. The CDR3 DNA is TGTGCCAGCAGTTCCCGGGTGAACACTGAAGCTTTCTTT.

The chain has TRBV27 and TRBJ2-7; TRBD2 matches 7 bases. There are 15 residues in the CDR3. J gave up 3 bases and V 2 bases, and 7 bases lay outside the gene matches. The V gene's germline CDR1 is MNHEY and CDR2 SMNVEV (reference sequence). CDR3 sequence reads: CASSLGLVSRYEQYF. CDR3 DNA sequence: TGTGCCAGCAGTTTAGGACTAGTATCCCGCTACGAGCAGTACTTC.

The chain employs TRBV27 and TRBJ2-7, with 11 nucleotides matching TRBD1. The V and J ends lost 5 bases and 2 bases, in that order; junction bases with no gene match: 5. The CDR3 runs to 15 residues. CDR1 and CDR2 from the germline V gene are MNHEY and SMNVEV (reference sequence). CDR3 sequence: CASSAGGQGAYEQYF. For the CDR3, the DNA is TGTGCCAGCAGTGCGGGGGGACAGGGGGCCTACGAGCAGTACTTC.

This clone was seen only a few times. V and J are TRBV7-9 and TRBJ1-1, with D unresolved. The germline V gene encodes CDR1 SEHNR and CDR2 FQNEAQ (reference sequence). This CDR3 has 13 residues. The ends were cut back, 5 bases at V and 0 bases at J, with 7 bases in the middle. Here the CDR3 reads CASSTSVNTEAFF. DNA of the CDR3: TGTGCCAGCAGCACATCAGTGAACACTGAAGCTTTCTTT.

The chain is built from TRBV7-2 and TRBJ2-7, with 8 nucleotides matching TRBD1. There are 13 residues in the CDR3. Germline trimming cut 5 bases from V and 6 bases from J; bases unmatched to any gene: 6. Germline assignment: CDR1 SGHTA and CDR2 FQGNSA. The CDR3 sequence is CASSRQGYGEQYF. The CDR3 nucleotides read TGTGCCAGCAGCCGACAGGGGTACGGCGAGCAGTACTTC.

The chain employs TRBV6-1 and TRBJ1-2; perhaps TRBD1 as D (5 bases). Germline CDR1 and CDR2: MNHNS and SASEGT. The CDR3 consists of 15 residues. V was shortened by 1 base and J by 4 bases, with 13 bases between the two germline ends. The CDR3 loop reads CASSEVLDRAYGYTF. The CDR3 DNA sequence: TGTGCCAGCAGTGAAGTCTTAGACAGAGCCTATGGCTACACCTTC.

V is TRBV14 and J is TRBJ2-3; 13 bases match TRBD2. The CDR3 extends over 15 amino acids. V dropped 4 bases and J dropped 4; count of bases not matched to a gene: 2. CDR1 SGHDN and CDR2 FVKESK come from the germline V gene. CDR3 sequence reads: CASSPTSGRADTQYF. In DNA, the CDR3 is TGTGCCAGCAGCCCTACTAGCGGGAGGGCAGATACGCAGTATTTT.

For this clone: At the DNA level, this CDR3 is encoded by other sequences in the same sample as well. This chain's CDR3 is CASSIGTNYGYTF. CDR3 nucleotide sequence: TGTGCCAGTAGTATCGGTACTAACTATGGCTACACCTTC. This rearrangement joins TRBV19 to TRBJ1-2; no definite D call. CDR1 LNHDA and CDR2 SQIVND come from the germline V gene (reference sequence). Trimming pared 3 bases from V and 0 bases from J, leaving 5 bases between. The CDR3 contains 13 residues.

CDR3 in DNA: TGCGCCAGCAGCCAAGATCTCGGGTTTCTGTACGAGCAGTACTTC. Amino acids: CASSQDLGFLYEQYF. The chain combines TRBV4-1 with TRBJ2-7; no clear D gene. The CDR3 spans 15 residues. Per the germline V gene, CDR1 is MGHRA and CDR2 is YSYEKL. V was trimmed by 0 bases and J by 4 bases, leaving 13 bases between them.

This clone appeared once. The chain employs TRBV25-1 and TRBJ2-7; TRBD2 matches 8 bases. V lost 5 bases to trimming and J lost 12 bases; unmatched junction nucleotides: 15. Germline assignment: CDR1 MGHDK and CDR2 SYGVNS. The CDR3 runs to 14 residues. The CDR3 coding sequence is TGTGCCAGCAGTACCAGCGGGGGAGCTAACCTTTTGTACTTC. It encodes CASSTSGGANLLYF.

The chain combines TRBV27 with TRBJ1-1; 7 bases match TRBD1. The J segment lost 0 bases and the V segment lost 1 base, leaving 5 bases of the junction unmatched. CDR1 is MNHEY, CDR2 SMNVEV, per germline (reference sequence). This CDR3 comprises 16 residues. The CDR3 DNA follows: TGTGCCAGCAGTTTATTCCCGGGACAGTTGAACACTGAAGCTTTCTTT. Translating gives CASSLFPGQLNTEAFF.

This clone has just a few counts. The chain combines TRBV7-2 with TRBJ2-7; TRBD2 is a possible D gene (5 bases). The CDR3 contains 16 residues. The germline CDR1 and CDR2 sequences are SGHTA and FQGNSA. V was pared by 1 base and J by 3 bases, with 16 bases between. In nucleotides, the CDR3 is TGTGCCAGCAGCTTAGAAGGCTTAGAGCGGATCTACGAGCAGTACTTC. It translates to CASSLEGLERIYEQYF.

The genes are TRBV10-2 and TRBJ2-1, with 13 bases fitting TRBD2. V gave up 3 bases and J gave up 8 bases; unmatched junction bases: 4. There are 15 residues in the CDR3. Germline CDR1 reads WSHSY; CDR2 reads SAAADI. As DNA, the CDR3 is TGCGCCAGCAGTGATGGACTAGCGGGAGCCCATGAGCAGTTCTTC. Translation: CASSDGLAGAHEQFF.

The rearrangement joins TRBV18 to TRBJ1-1, with a possible D match to TRBD1 (6 bases). The germline V gene has CDR1 KGHSH and CDR2 LQKENI. The V and J ends lost 2 bases and 1 base respectively, with 11 bases between them. The CDR3 has 15 amino acids. CDR3 sequence: CASSPTQGRNTEAFF. The CDR3 nucleotides read TGTGCCAGCTCACCAACGCAGGGGAGGAACACTGAAGCTTTCTTT.

This clone was observed once. The chain employs TRBV5-5 and TRBJ2-1, with 10 bases lining up with TRBD2. The germline CDR1 and CDR2 sequences are SGHKS and YYEKEE (reference sequence). V lost 3 bases to trimming and J lost 3 bases; unmatched junction nucleotides: 3. This CDR3 is 15 amino acids long. CDR3 nucleotides: TGTGCCAGCAGCTCCCTAGCGGGAGTCTACAATGAGCAGTTCTTC. This encodes CASSSLAGVYNEQFF.

V gene TRBV28 combines with J gene TRBJ1-5; D unresolved. CDR1 is MDHEN, CDR2 SYDVKM, per germline. This CDR3 region has 16 residues. V lost 3 bases, J lost 3 bases, and 15 bases lay in between. CDR3 bases: TGTGCCAGCAGTTTTGGGAGTGGAGATAACAATCAGCCCCAGCATTTT. Translation: CASSFGSGDNNQPQHF.

The V gene is TRBV28, the J gene TRBJ1-4; the D gene is possibly TRBD1 (6 bases). CDR1 and CDR2 (germline): MDHEN, SYDVKM. V was shortened by 5 bases and J by 8 bases, with 15 bases between the two germline ends. CDR3 length equals 14 residues. The CDR3 region has the DNA TGTGCCAGCAGTCCCCACAGGGTTTTAGAAAAACTGTTTTTT. This sequence encodes CASSPHRVLEKLFF. Full variable domain (rest looked up from reference TRBV28 and TRBJ1-4): DVKVTQSSRYLVKRTGEKVFLECVQDMDHENMFWYRQDPGLGLRLIYFSYDVKMKEKGDIPEGYSVSREKKERFSLILESASTNQTSMYLCASSPHRVLEKLFFGSGTQLSVL.

The gene calls are TRBV6-2 or TRBV6-3 and TRBJ1-1; D gene ambiguous. The CDR3 runs 12 residues. In germline, CDR1 is MNHEY, CDR2 SVGEGT. V gave up 2 bases and J gave up 4 bases, with 5 bases separating them. CDR3 nucleotide sequence: TGTGCCAGCAGTTACCCCAGCACTGAAGCTTTCTTT. It translates to CASSYPSTEAFF.

This chain connects TRBV5-1 to TRBJ2-2; 12 nucleotides align to TRBD2. Germline V gene lookup returns CDR1 SGHRS and CDR2 YFSETQ. The CDR3 length is 16 residues. V was clipped by 0 bases and J by 4 bases; unmatched bases: 1. The CDR3 DNA reads TGCGCCAGCAGCTTGGAGACTAGCGGGAGCACCGGGGAGCTGTTTTTT. Translated, it gives CASSLETSGSTGELFF.

The chain joins TRBV19 to TRBJ1-2; 8 bases match TRBD1. CDR1 is LNHDA, CDR2 SQIVND, per germline (reference sequence). V gave up 5 bases and J gave up 8 bases; unmatched junction bases: 4. There are 12 residues in the CDR3. The CDR3 sequence: CASSRRDRGYTF. CDR3 in DNA: TGTGCCAGTAGTCGCAGGGACAGGGGCTACACCTTC.